The next 23 T cell receptor beta chains were all read from a single sample in a study of blood T cell repertoires in COVID-19. Produced via immunoSEQ multiplex PCR; TCRdb's table is partial and in-frame only. The sample has about 150,000 clones, nearly 80% seen once. The sample was peripheral blood. The receptor source for this set is an elderly man with acute or convalescent COVID-19.

This sequence joins TRBV4-2 and TRBJ1-1; D remains unclear. The CDR3 spans 15 residues. With 0 bases removed from V and 1 base from J, the gap between germline ends came to 9 bases. The germline CDR1 and CDR2 sequences are LGHNA and YNFKEQ. In DNA, the CDR3 is TGTGCCAGCAGCCAAGAGGCCAGACAGAACACTGAAGCTTTCTTT. It translates to CASSQEARQNTEAFF.

The V call is TRBV29-1, the J call TRBJ1-6; D may be TRBD1 (5 bases). CDR1 and CDR2 (germline): SQVTM, ANQGSEA. The CDR3 has 13 amino acids. V was cut by 7 bases and J by 5 bases, with 12 bases left in between. The CDR3 loop reads CSARGANNSPLHF. CDR3 sequence (DNA): TGCAGCGCGAGGGGCGCGAATAATTCACCCCTCCACTTT.

The rearrangement links TRBV27 to TRBJ2-6; 13 bases are shared with TRBD2. The J segment lost 2 bases and the V segment lost 3 bases, leaving 7 bases of the junction unmatched. The germline CDR1 and CDR2 sequences are MNHEY and SMNVEV (reference sequence). The CDR3 has 19 residues. CDR3 loop: CASSFVGLAGSAGANVLTF. DNA of the CDR3: TGTGCCAGCAGTTTTGTGGGACTAGCGGGGTCAGCTGGGGCCAACGTCCTGACTTTC.

This clone showed up just once. The rearrangement uses TRBV3-1 (or the pseudogene TRBV3-2) and TRBJ1-1, with TRBD1 as a possible D gene (5 bases). Germline assignment: CDR1 LGHDT and CDR2 YNNKEL (reference sequence). The V and J ends lost 6 bases and 1 base respectively, with 12 bases between them. This CDR3 region has 14 residues. The CDR3 DNA reads as TGTGCCAGCAGTTACCGCGACAGGAACACTGAAGCTTTCTTT. Its translation is CASSYRDRNTEAFF.

The rearrangement links TRBV28 to TRBJ2-2; TRBD2 is a possible D gene (5 bases). This CDR3 has 12 residues. CDR1 MDHEN and CDR2 SYDVKM come from the germline V gene. Trimming took 2 bases from V and 7 from J, leaving 5 bases between them. The CDR3 protein is CASSLRDGELFF. In DNA form, the CDR3 reads TGTGCCAGCAGTTTACGGGACGGGGAGCTGTTTTTT.

The rearrangement uses TRBV3-1 (or the pseudogene TRBV3-2) and TRBJ2-1, with 11 bases fitting TRBD2. Germline CDR1 LGHDT, CDR2 YNNKEL (reference sequence). The CDR3 consists of 15 residues. J gave up 8 bases and V 5 bases, and 8 bases lay outside the gene matches. DNA of the CDR3: TGTGCCAGCAGCTACACTAGCGGGGGTTCGCATGAGCAGTTCTTC. It is translated as CASSYTSGGSHEQFF.

V is TRBV5-1 and J is TRBJ2-7; the D gene is possibly TRBD1 (6 bases). V shed 4 bases and J shed 2 bases, with 16 bases lying between them. The CDR3 is 15 amino acids. Germline V gives CDR1 SGHRS, CDR2 YFSETQ. The CDR3 here is CASSLEQGGTYEQYF. The CDR3 DNA reads as TGCGCCAGCAGCCTAGAACAGGGTGGAACCTACGAGCAGTACTTC.

This clone was detected a few times. The chain uses TRBV5-1 and TRBJ1-3; tentative D call: TRBD1 (6 bases). This CDR3 comprises 14 residues. CDR1 SGHRS and CDR2 YFSETQ come from the germline V gene. The ends were cut back, 5 bases at V and 4 bases at J, with 13 bases in the middle. CDR3 residues: CASRQGPIGNTIYF. The CDR3 nucleotides are TGCGCCAGCAGACAGGGACCTATCGGAAACACCATATATTTT.

V usage is TRBV5-1 and J usage is TRBJ2-3; a weak D match, TRBD1 (6 bases). CDR1 and CDR2 from the germline V gene are SGHRS and YFSETQ. CDR3 length: 15 residues. The V and J ends lost 2 bases and 2 bases respectively, with 12 bases between them. In DNA form, the CDR3 reads TGCGCCAGCAGCTTTGGACAGCTAGACACAGATACGCAGTATTTT. This gives the protein CASSFGQLDTDTQYF.

This clone was counted between two and nine times. The chain is built from TRBV7-6 and TRBJ1-1; possibly TRBD1 for D (5 bases). The germline V gene encodes CDR1 SGHVS and CDR2 FNYEAQ. V gave up 1 base and J gave up 10 bases, with 19 bases separating them. The CDR3 has 15 residues. CDR3 amino acids: CASSLESRVRSGAFF. CDR3 coding DNA: TGTGCCAGCAGCTTAGAGAGCAGGGTCCGATCGGGAGCTTTCTTT.

This clone occurred a few times. The CDR3 here is CASSLYQGNYGYTF. The CDR3 DNA reads TGTGCCAGCAGCTTATACCAGGGGAACTATGGCTACACCTTC. V and J are TRBV7-2 and TRBJ1-2; TRBD1 might be the D (6 bases). The CDR3 runs 14 residues. Germline loops: CDR1 SGHTA, CDR2 FQGNSA. Trimming cost V 2 bases and J 2 bases, with 9 bases left between them.

This clone was found a few times. The rearrangement links TRBV24-1 to TRBJ2-3; D remains unclear. Per the germline V gene, CDR1 is KGHDR and CDR2 is SFDVKD. This CDR3 has 16 residues. V gave up 3 bases and J gave up 4 bases, with 16 bases separating them. This CDR3 is CATSDPRSLAADTQYF. Written as DNA, the CDR3 is TGTGCCACCAGTGATCCCCGTTCATTAGCCGCAGATACGCAGTATTTT.

The chain recombines TRBV4-1 with TRBJ1-1; D may be TRBD1 (5 bases). In germline, CDR1 is MGHRA, CDR2 YSYEKL. The CDR3 is 15 amino acids. Between the trimmed V and J ends, which lost 1 base and 1 base, there was a span of 10 bases. The CDR3 sequence: CASSQAQGPNTEAFF. In DNA form, the CDR3 reads TGCGCCAGCAGCCAAGCTCAGGGCCCGAACACTGAAGCTTTCTTT.

CDR3 residues: CASSSGQRNTEAFF. The DNA of the CDR3 is TGTGCCAGCAGTTCCGGACAGAGAAACACTGAAGCTTTCTTT. The rearrangement links TRBV6-6 to TRBJ1-1; TRBD1 might be the D (6 bases). This CDR3 comprises 14 residues. Trimming cost V 4 bases and J 2 bases, with 11 bases left between them. Germline values: CDR1 MNHNY, CDR2 SVGAGI (reference sequence).

About this clone itself: The sample holds other DNA sequences that translate to the same CDR3. This chain connects TRBV11-3 to TRBJ2-2; tentatively, D is TRBD1 (6 bases). The germline gives CDR1 SGHNT, CDR2 YENEEA. The CDR3 covers 14 residues. Between the trimmed V and J ends, which lost 2 bases and 4 bases, there was a span of 8 bases. The CDR3, as DNA: TGTGCCAGCAGCTTAAACAGGGCCACCGGGGAGCTGTTTTTT. Protein: CASSLNRATGELFF.

CDR3 region: CASSPGTGAGNTIYF. CDR3 sequence (DNA): TGTGCCAGCAGCCCGGGGACAGGGGCTGGAAACACCATATATTTT. The rearrangement joins TRBV5-4 to TRBJ1-3; 10 bases align to TRBD1. The germline CDR1 and CDR2 sequences are SGHNT and YYREEE (reference sequence). J gave up 2 bases and V 4 bases, and 3 bases lay outside the gene matches. CDR3 length: 15 residues.

The J gene is TRBJ2-5, the V gene TRBV10-3; D may be TRBD1 (6 bases). Per the germline V gene, CDR1 is ENHRY and CDR2 is SYGVKD. V was pared by 3 bases and J by 4 bases, with 18 bases between. The CDR3 covers 16 residues. Written as DNA, the CDR3 is TGTGCCATCAGTGAAAGCCAGGGGTTTCCTTCAGAGACCCAGTACTTC. Amino acid sequence: CAISESQGFPSETQYF.

This sequence joins TRBV29-1 and TRBJ2-3; TRBD1 matches 8 bases. The CDR3 contains 15 residues. CDR1 is SQVTM, CDR2 ANQGSEA, per germline. V trimming: 6 bases; J trimming: 5 bases; junction bases outside the gene matches: 13. CDR3 sequence reads: CSVDRQGLREDTQYF. Written as DNA, the CDR3 is TGCAGCGTCGATCGACAGGGGCTAAGGGAAGATACGCAGTATTTT.

The J gene is TRBJ2-7, the V gene TRBV28; 9 positions match TRBD1. The CDR3 has 15 amino acids. Trimming removed 5 bases from V and 1 base from J; junction bases left unmatched: 6. Germline V CDR1 and CDR2: MDHEN, SYDVKM. This chain's CDR3 is CASSNRGTGSYEQYV. In DNA, the CDR3 is TGTGCCAGCAGTAATCGTGGGACAGGGTCCTACGAGCAGTACGTC.

A few counts support this clone. This chain links TRBV3-1 (or the pseudogene TRBV3-2) with TRBJ2-3; 8 nucleotides line up with TRBD2. The germline V gene has CDR1 LGHDT and CDR2 YNNKEL (reference sequence). The CDR3 has 16 residues. The V gene end was trimmed by 4 bases and the J gene end by 3 bases; junction bases not matched to a gene: 9. DNA of the CDR3: TGTGCCAGCAGCCCCCGGGGGGGGCGTCAGACAGATACGCAGTATTTT. Its protein product is CASSPRGGRQTDTQYF.

This chain's CDR3 is CASSLGELDSYEQYV. In DNA, the CDR3 is TGCGCCAGCAGCCTCGGTGAATTAGATTCCTACGAGCAGTACGTC. The rearrangement uses TRBV5-1 and TRBJ2-7; D is unclear. Germline values: CDR1 SGHRS, CDR2 YFSETQ. There are 15 residues in the CDR3. With 4 bases removed from V and 1 base from J, the gap between germline ends came to 15 bases.

This clone was picked up a small number of times. The DNA of the CDR3 is TGTGCCAGCACCCGGACAGGGAAATTTACGAACACTGAAGCTTTCTTT. This codes for CASTRTGKFTNTEAFF. The V gene is TRBV7-8, the J gene TRBJ1-1, with 8 nucleotides matching TRBD1. Germline lookup yields CDR1 SGHVS and CDR2 FQNEAQ. This CDR3 comprises 16 residues. V shed 7 bases and J 1 base; nucleotides not matched to a gene: 11.

The rearrangement joins TRBV3-1 (or the pseudogene TRBV3-2) to TRBJ2-3; 16 nucleotides line up with TRBD2. The CDR3 covers 20 residues. V was clipped by 4 bases and J by 5 bases; unmatched bases: 15. CDR1 LGHDT and CDR2 YNNKEL come from the germline V gene (reference sequence). This CDR3 reads CASSLYSGTSGGAGRDTQYF. The CDR3 DNA reads as TGTGCCAGCAGCCTTTACTCCGGGACTAGCGGGGGGGCGGGGAGAGATACGCAGTATTTT.